A single sample gave rise to the 25 T cell receptor beta chains below, sequenced in a study of cytomegalovirus exposure and HLA in healthy donors. In the PCR, 60 Vbeta and 13 Jbeta primers were used. Assay used: immunoSEQ multiplex PCR; TCRdb lists only in-frame clones, some missing. The repertoire holds approximately 220,000 clones, about three quarters seen once, with less than 20% in the top ten. Material: PBMCs. Receptors were obtained from a man aged 40-55 years in good health and CMV-seronegative.

V is TRBV2 and J is TRBJ2-4; D might be TRBD2 (5 bases). The CDR3 sequence is 13 residues long. In germline, CDR1 is SNHLY, CDR2 FYNNEI. Trimming removed 7 bases at V and 7 bases at J, with 14 bases between. CDR3 sequence reads: CASTGEGPNIQYF. The CDR3 bases are TGTGCCAGCACCGGAGAGGGTCCGAACATTCAGTACTTC.

This clone was observed once. The gene calls are TRBV2 and TRBJ2-2, with D possibly TRBD1 on 5 matching bases. The CDR3 loop spans 13 amino acids. Germline CDR1 reads SNHLY; CDR2 reads FYNNEI. V was cut by 10 bases and J by 8 bases, with 17 bases left in between. The CDR3 DNA is TGTGCCACCTCTAGACTGAAGGGGGGGGAGCTGTTTTTT. Translating gives CATSRLKGGELFF.

This clone was detected only a few times. The chain combines TRBV29-1 with TRBJ2-7; 10 nucleotides line up with TRBD2. Germline V gives CDR1 SQVTM, CDR2 ANQGSEA. V lost 4 bases and J lost 6; bases outside the gene matches: 6. The CDR3 has 13 amino acids. The DNA for the CDR3 is TGCAGCGTTGTAACTAGCGGGGCTCTCGAGCAGTACTTC. Its protein is CSVVTSGALEQYF.

The rearrangement uses TRBV4-3 and TRBJ1-6; 7 bases agree with TRBD1. The CDR3 spans 15 residues. Germline V gene data show CDR1 as LGHNA and CDR2 as YSLEER. V dropped 4 bases and J dropped 7; count of bases not matched to a gene: 7. CDR3 nucleotide sequence: TGCGCCAGCAGCCCTAGACAGGGCTCCAATTCACCCCTCCACTTT. Translating it yields CASSPRQGSNSPLHF.

The V and J genes are TRBV7-2 and TRBJ2-7, with 8 nucleotides matching TRBD1. The trim removed 4 bases at V and 6 bases at J, leaving 14 bases unmatched. The CDR3 runs to 16 residues. Germline CDR1 SGHTA, CDR2 FQGNSA. The CDR3 loop is CASSSSGTGGVGEQYF. CDR3 in DNA: TGTGCCAGCAGCTCCTCCGGGACAGGAGGGGTTGGCGAGCAGTACTTC.

This clone was observed a single time. The chain combines TRBV19 with TRBJ1-5; a possible D gene is TRBD1 (6 bases). Per germline, CDR1 LNHDA and CDR2 SQIVND (reference sequence). V was shortened by 7 bases and J by 7 bases, with 20 bases between the two germline ends. The CDR3 contains 15 residues. The CDR3 DNA sequence: TGTGCCAGTACCAGGTGGGAGGGGGTTAGGCAGCCCCAGCATTTT. It is translated as CASTRWEGVRQPQHF. Full variable domain (missing parts from reference TRBV19 and TRBJ1-5): DGGITQSPKYLFRKEGQNVTLSCEQNLNHDAMYWYRQDPGQGLRLIYYSQIVNDFQKGDIAEGYSVSREKKESFPLTVTSAQKNPTAFYLCASTRWEGVRQPQHFGDGTRLSIL.

The rearrangement uses TRBV7-7 and TRBJ1-1; D is perhaps TRBD1 (6 bases). The V gene's germline CDR1 is SSHAT and CDR2 FNYEAQ (reference sequence). V lost 6 bases and J 11 bases, leaving 19 bases between the germline ends. The CDR3 has 13 amino acids. Here the CDR3 reads CASSLGQNEVAFF. The CDR3 DNA follows: TGTGCCAGCAGTCTTGGACAGAACGAGGTTGCTTTCTTT. Full variable domain (outside the CDR3, taken from reference TRBV7-7 and TRBJ1-1): GAGVSQSPRYKVTKRGQDVTLRCDPISSHATLYWYQQALGQGPEFLTYFNYEAQPDKSGLPSDRFSAERPEGSISTLTIQRTEQRDSAMYRCASSLGQNEVAFFGQGTRLTVV.

This clone turned up a few times. The chain uses TRBV7-9 and TRBJ2-5; 7 bases align to TRBD2. V dropped 1 base and J dropped 2; count of bases not matched to a gene: 4. This CDR3 has 15 amino acids. The germline CDR1 and CDR2 sequences are SEHNR and FQNEAQ (reference sequence). The CDR3 reads CASSLVSGLQETQYF. CDR3 DNA: TGTGCCAGCAGCTTAGTATCGGGACTACAAGAGACCCAGTACTTC. Variable domain in full (rest from reference TRBV7-9 and TRBJ2-5): DTGVSQNPRHKITKRGQNVTFRCDPISEHNRLYWYRQTLGQGPEFLTYFQNEAQLEKSRLLSDRFSAERPKGSFSTLEIQRTEQGDSAMYLCASSLVSGLQETQYFGPGTRLLVL.

The gene calls are TRBV7-2 and TRBJ2-7, with TRBD1 matching 9 bases. CDR1 and CDR2 from the germline V gene are SGHTA and FQGNSA. The ends lost 7 bases at V and 3 bases at J; junction bases unmatched: 7. This CDR3 region has 14 residues. In DNA form, the CDR3 reads TGTGCCAGCACCCCGGGACAGGGATACTACGAGCAGTACTTC. It yields the protein CASTPGQGYYEQYF.

This clone was seen just once. This sequence joins TRBV10-3 and TRBJ1-1; D gene uncertain. There are 15 residues in the CDR3. Looked up from germline, CDR1 is ENHRY and CDR2 is SYGVKD. The V end was cut by 8 bases, the J end by 3 bases, with 19 bases between. CDR3 nucleotides: TGTGCCATCGCCTTCTCCCGTGGCGGAGACACTGAAGCTTTCTTT. This sequence encodes CAIAFSRGGDTEAFF.

The V and J genes are TRBV5-8 and TRBJ1-1; 9 bases agree with TRBD1. The V segment lost 2 bases and the J segment 0 bases; nucleotides outside the gene matches: 5. The CDR3 totals 16 residues. Germline CDR1 and CDR2: SGHTS and YDEGEE. CDR3 coding DNA: TGTGCCAGCAGCTTTAACAGGGGGCGATTGAACACTGAAGCTTTCTTT. Protein sequence: CASSFNRGRLNTEAFF.

V gene TRBV30 combines with J gene TRBJ2-3; TRBD2 matches at 9 bases. CDR3 length: 14 residues. Germline V lookup: CDR1 GTSNPN, CDR2 SVGIG (reference sequence). Losses at the gene ends were 2 bases for V and 6 bases for J; bases not matched to a gene: 6. The CDR3 reads CAWSSGRRLDTQYF. The CDR3 DNA is TGTGCCTGGAGTAGCGGGAGGAGATTGGATACGCAGTATTTT.

The CDR3 sequence: CASSFGGQGNEQFF. CDR3 DNA sequence: TGTGCCAGCAGCTTCGGGGGACAGGGAAATGAGCAGTTCTTC. This chain connects TRBV7-8 to TRBJ2-1; 9 nucleotides line up with TRBD1. There are 14 residues in the CDR3. Germline trimming cut 3 bases from V and 7 bases from J; bases unmatched to any gene: 4. Per germline, CDR1 SGHVS and CDR2 FQNEAQ.

The rearrangement links TRBV5-1 to TRBJ2-7; 9 nucleotides agree with TRBD1. The V and J ends lost 1 base and 2 bases, in that order; junction bases with no gene match: 4. Looked up from germline, CDR1 is SGHRS and CDR2 is YFSETQ. This CDR3 has 15 residues. In DNA form, the CDR3 reads TGCGCCAGCAGCTTGCGGGGACAGGGAACCTACGAGCAGTACTTC. Its protein is CASSLRGQGTYEQYF.

The gene calls are TRBV18 and TRBJ1-4; TRBD1 matches 7 bases. This CDR3 comprises 18 residues. Trimming cost V 5 bases and J 2 bases; bases outside gene matches: 14. CDR1 KGHSH and CDR2 LQKENI come from the germline V gene. The DNA of the CDR3 is TGTGCCAGCTCATCCCAGTTGGGTCCGGGACAGACTAATGAAAAACTGTTTTTT. Translating it yields CASSSQLGPGQTNEKLFF. The full variable domain, in which reference TRBV18 and TRBJ1-4 provide the parts outside the CDR3, is NAGVMQNPRHLVRRRGQEARLRCSPMKGHSHVYWYRQLPEEGLKFMVYLQKENIIDESGMPKERFSAEFPKEGPSILRIQQVVRGDSAAYFCASSSQLGPGQTNEKLFFGSGTQLSVL.

The chain joins TRBV7-2 to TRBJ2-3; 14 bases align to TRBD2. Looked up from germline, CDR1 is SGHTA and CDR2 is FQGNSA. This CDR3 spans 18 amino acids. Germline trimming cut 3 bases from V and 5 bases from J; bases unmatched to any gene: 10. The chain's CDR3 is CASSLAGTSGGGRDTQYF. The CDR3 nucleotides are TGTGCCAGCAGCTTGGCGGGGACTAGCGGGGGTGGGAGAGATACGCAGTATTTT.

The rearrangement links TRBV7-2 to TRBJ2-1, with TRBD1 identical over 7 bases. CDR1 is SGHTA and CDR2 is FQGNSA in the germline V gene. The CDR3 consists of 13 residues. V trimming: 5 bases; J trimming: 5 bases; junction bases outside the gene matches: 3. The CDR3, as DNA: TGTGCCAGCAGCCTGGGGACAGACAATGAGCAGTTCTTC. This sequence encodes CASSLGTDNEQFF.

The rearrangement uses TRBV5-1 and TRBJ1-2; the D gene is possibly TRBD1 (5 bases). Trimming removed 3 bases at V and 5 bases at J, with 17 bases between. The CDR3 length is 15 residues. Germline CDR1 and CDR2: SGHRS and YFSETQ. The chain's CDR3 is CASSSEVAGFYGYTF. CDR3 nucleotide sequence: TGCGCCAGCAGCTCCGAAGTGGCAGGGTTTTATGGCTACACCTTC.

The chain recombines TRBV7-8 with TRBJ1-2; 9 nucleotides line up with TRBD1. The ends lost 5 bases at V and 8 bases at J; junction bases unmatched: 9. The CDR3 runs to 14 residues. In germline, CDR1 is SGHVS, CDR2 FQNEAQ. The CDR3: CASSGGTGRMGYTF. In DNA, the CDR3 is TGTGCCAGCAGCGGCGGGACAGGGCGAATGGGCTACACCTTC.

V gene TRBV7-6 combines with J gene TRBJ2-3; 10 positions agree with TRBD2. The CDR3 spans 19 residues. Germline V gene lookup returns CDR1 SGHVS and CDR2 FNYEAQ. V dropped 1 base and J dropped 1; count of bases not matched to a gene: 11. The CDR3 bases are TGTGCCAGCAGCTTAGGGACCTACCGGACTAGCGGCCGCACAGATACGCAGTATTTT. Encoded protein: CASSLGTYRTSGRTDTQYF.

With respect to this clone: Other DNA sequences in this sample translate to the same CDR3. The V call is TRBV28, the J call TRBJ2-7, with TRBD2 identical over 7 bases. The length of the CDR3 is 14 residues. CDR1 and CDR2 from the germline V gene are MDHEN and SYDVKM. The ends lost 3 bases at V and 0 bases at J; junction bases unmatched: 2. This chain's CDR3 is CASSLGGSSYEQYF. The CDR3 DNA follows: TGTGCCAGCAGTTTGGGAGGGAGCTCCTACGAGCAGTACTTC.

This clone has only a few counts. V and J are TRBV7-8 and TRBJ2-7; TRBD2 is a possible D gene (6 bases). In germline, CDR1 is SGHVS, CDR2 FQNEAQ. The V and J ends lost 1 base and 3 bases respectively, with 10 bases between them. The CDR3 extends over 14 amino acids. The chain's CDR3 is CASSLVGRNYEQYF. CDR3 nucleotides: TGTGCCAGCAGCTTAGTAGGGAGGAACTACGAGCAGTACTTC.

The sample holds a few counts of this clone. The chain combines TRBV10-3 with TRBJ1-1, with D uncertain. V lost 3 bases to trimming and J lost 3 bases, with 8 bases between them. This CDR3 region has 13 residues. Germline V CDR1 and CDR2: ENHRY, SYGVKD. The CDR3 is CAISDRPDTEAFF. The DNA of the CDR3 is TGTGCCATCAGTGACCGTCCGGACACTGAAGCTTTCTTT.

Details on this clone: Other DNA sequences from this sample encode an identical CDR3 as well. This chain connects TRBV5-1 to TRBJ1-2, with 10 nucleotides matching TRBD1. From germline, CDR1 is SGHRS and CDR2 YFSETQ. The V gene end was trimmed by 0 bases and the J gene end by 7 bases; junction bases not matched to a gene: 3. CDR3 length: 14 residues. CDR3 loop: CASSLGQGASGYTF. Here the CDR3 DNA reads TGCGCCAGCAGCTTGGGACAGGGGGCCAGTGGCTACACCTTC.

The rearrangement uses TRBV7-3 and TRBJ2-1, with D possibly matching TRBD1 (6 bases). The CDR3 length is 15 residues. Trimming pared 6 bases from V and 10 bases from J, leaving 22 bases between. Per the germline V gene, CDR1 is SGHTA and CDR2 is FQGTGA. CDR3 protein: CASSPTTGPTREQFF. The CDR3 DNA reads as TGTGCCAGCAGTCCCACGACAGGACCCACCAGGGAGCAGTTCTTC.